These T cell receptor beta chains were read from a single sample in a study of T cell repertoires in cytomegalovirus infection. TCRdb re-derived calls from the reads in MiXCR, one entry per CDR3 protein. The data contain some 450,000 distinct CDR3 sequences, approximately 31% of them singletons. The material sequenced was PBMCs. The origin of the receptors is a human donor in good health (CMV status not recorded). Some clones in this sample may be carry-over from other donors' samples. The CDR3 runs from the conserved cysteine through the conserved F or W. A D gene is named only where the DNA matches it firmly. Not every row has a clone size; where given, it reads once, few, many or a size class.

abundance: few
d_gene: .
j_gene: TRBJ2-7
v_gene: TRBV6-6
CDR3aa: CASSYSSGALSYEQYF
CDR3nt: TGTGCCAGCAGTTACTCCTCGGGGGCTTTATCCTACGAGCAGTACTTC

abundance: many
d_gene: .
j_gene: TRBJ2-7
v_gene: TRBV7-3
CDR3aa: CASRGAREQYF
CDR3nt: TGTGCCAGCCGGGGGGCGAGGGAGCAGTACTTC

abundance: few
d_gene: .
j_gene: TRBJ2-7
v_gene: TRBV14
CDR3aa: CASSKTTWIPYEQYF
CDR3nt: TGTGCCAGCTCGAAGACCACATGGATCCCCTACGAGCAGTACTTC

abundance: .
d_gene: .
j_gene: TRBJ2-3
v_gene: TRBV12-3/TRBV12-4
CDR3aa: CASSAGSDTQYF
CDR3nt: TGTGCCAGCAGTGCAGGGTCGGATACGCAGTATTTT

abundance: few
d_gene: .
j_gene: TRBJ1-4
v_gene: TRBV2
CDR3aa: CASSEGLPDANEKLFF
CDR3nt: TGTGCCAGCAGTGAGGGACTCCCCGACGCTAATGAAAAACTGTTTTTT

abundance: .
d_gene: .
j_gene: TRBJ1-4
v_gene: TRBV24-1
CDR3aa: CATSDLQGRGPNEKLFF
CDR3nt: TGTGCCACCAGTGATTTGCAAGGGAGGGGACCTAATGAAAAACTGTTTTTT

abundance: .
d_gene: .
j_gene: TRBJ1-1
v_gene: TRBV6-2/TRBV6-3
CDR3aa: CASRNREAFF
CDR3nt: TGTGCCAGCAGAAACCGGGAAGCTTTCTTT

abundance: .
d_gene: TRBD1
j_gene: TRBJ1-3
v_gene: TRBV20-1
CDR3aa: CSALGQVENTIYF
CDR3nt: TGCAGTGCTCTGGGACAGGTGGAAAACACCATATATTTT

abundance: .
d_gene: .
j_gene: TRBJ2-3
v_gene: TRBV6-1
CDR3aa: CASSWERPDTQYF
CDR3nt: TGTGCCAGCAGTTGGGAAAGGCCAGATACGCAGTATTTT

abundance: few
d_gene: .
j_gene: TRBJ2-3
v_gene: TRBV28
CDR3aa: CASSLPRLADTQYF
CDR3nt: TGTGCCAGCAGTTTACCCCGGCTGGCAGATACGCAGTATTTT

abundance: .
d_gene: .
j_gene: TRBJ1-1
v_gene: TRBV7-9
CDR3aa: CASSLFEAFF
CDR3nt: TGTGCCAGCAGCTTGTTCGAAGCTTTCTTT

abundance: .
d_gene: TRBD1
j_gene: TRBJ2-1
v_gene: TRBV18
CDR3aa: CASSHGTGGNEQFF
CDR3nt: TGTGCCAGCTCACACGGGACAGGGGGGAATGAGCAGTTCTTC

abundance: few
d_gene: .
j_gene: TRBJ2-3
v_gene: TRBV11-2
CDR3aa: CASSSRLLTDTQYF
CDR3nt: TGTGCCAGCAGCTCCAGATTACTCACAGATACGCAGTATTTT

abundance: .
d_gene: TRBD2
j_gene: TRBJ2-1
v_gene: TRBV7-8
CDR3aa: CASSSYLRGDRDEQFF
CDR3nt: TGTGCCAGCAGCAGCTACTTGCGGGGGGATCGGGATGAGCAGTTCTTC

abundance: .
d_gene: .
j_gene: TRBJ1-6
v_gene: TRBV2
CDR3aa: CASRAGSNSPLHF
CDR3nt: TGTGCCAGCAGGGCAGGGAGTAATTCACCCCTCCACTTT

abundance: many
d_gene: .
j_gene: TRBJ2-7
v_gene: TRBV29-1
CDR3aa: CSVEDHGNEQYF
CDR3nt: TGCAGCGTTGAAGATCACGGGAACGAGCAGTACTTC

abundance: few
d_gene: .
j_gene: TRBJ1-5
v_gene: TRBV6-1
CDR3aa: CASSEAKPQHF
CDR3nt: TGTGCCAGCAGTGAAGCCAAACCCCAGCATTTT

abundance: many
d_gene: .
j_gene: TRBJ1-2
v_gene: TRBV7-8
CDR3aa: CASSREGPGYGYTF
CDR3nt: TGTGCCAGCAGCCGGGAGGGGCCCGGCTATGGCTACACCTTC

abundance: few
d_gene: TRBD1
j_gene: TRBJ1-1
v_gene: TRBV6-1
CDR3aa: CASTGTVAAAFF
CDR3nt: TGTGCCAGCACCGGGACAGTCGCCGCAGCTTTCTTT

abundance: many
d_gene: .
j_gene: TRBJ1-1
v_gene: TRBV5-1
CDR3aa: CASSLVPGSTEAFF
CDR3nt: TGCGCCAGCAGCTTGGTCCCGGGAAGCACTGAAGCTTTCTTT

abundance: .
d_gene: .
j_gene: TRBJ1-2
v_gene: TRBV18
CDR3aa: CASSPPGPSGYGYTF
CDR3nt: TGTGCCAGCTCACCCCCGGGACCTAGTGGCTATGGCTACACCTTC

abundance: .
d_gene: .
j_gene: TRBJ2-1
v_gene: TRBV7-2
CDR3aa: CASSLAAGQSSYNEQFF
CDR3nt: TGTGCCAGCAGCTTAGCGGCGGGACAAAGCTCCTACAATGAGCAGTTCTTC

abundance: .
d_gene: .
j_gene: TRBJ1-2
v_gene: TRBV7-8
CDR3aa: CATSGTGQLIYGYTF
CDR3nt: TGTGCCACCAGTGGCACCGGACAGCTAATTTATGGCTACACCTTC

abundance: few
d_gene: TRBD2
j_gene: TRBJ2-3
v_gene: TRBV4-1
CDR3aa: CASSQDLLSGGAGDTQYF
CDR3nt: TGCGCCAGCAGCCAAGACCTACTTAGCGGGGGGGCTGGAGATACGCAGTATTTT

abundance: many
d_gene: TRBD1
j_gene: TRBJ2-7
v_gene: TRBV4-1
CDR3aa: CASSPRDRGDEQYF
CDR3nt: TGCGCCAGCAGCCCCCGGGACAGGGGGGACGAGCAGTACTTC

abundance: once
d_gene: .
j_gene: TRBJ2-1
v_gene: TRBV4-2
CDR3aa: CASSQVWRRGGPGNEQFF
CDR3nt: TGTGCCAGCAGCCAAGTGTGGCGGCGTGGGGGGCCGGGAAATGAGCAGTTCTTC

abundance: .
d_gene: TRBD1
j_gene: TRBJ1-1
v_gene: TRBV14
CDR3aa: CASSHPTGRGNTEAFF
CDR3nt: TGTGCCAGCAGCCACCCGACAGGGCGGGGGAACACTGAAGCTTTCTTT

abundance: many
d_gene: TRBD1
j_gene: TRBJ1-2
v_gene: TRBV5-6
CDR3aa: CASSRRGQIFGYTF
CDR3nt: TGTGCCAGCAGCCGCCGGGGACAGATCTTTGGCTACACCTTC

abundance: many
d_gene: .
j_gene: TRBJ2-3
v_gene: TRBV6-6
CDR3aa: CASSYSAAKRFTDTQYF
CDR3nt: TGTGCCAGCAGTTACTCGGCGGCCAAAAGGTTCACAGATACGCAGTATTTT

abundance: many
d_gene: .
j_gene: TRBJ2-3
v_gene: TRBV7-6
CDR3aa: CASSPGLTDTQYF
CDR3nt: TGTGCCAGCAGCCCTGGACTCACAGATACGCAGTATTTT

abundance: .
d_gene: .
j_gene: TRBJ1-5
v_gene: TRBV19
CDR3aa: CASRHTGSNQPQHF
CDR3nt: TGTGCCAGTCGACACACAGGCAGCAATCAGCCCCAGCATTTT

abundance: few
d_gene: .
j_gene: TRBJ2-5
v_gene: TRBV18
CDR3aa: CASSPRQGGSQETQYF
CDR3nt: TGTGCCAGCTCACCTCGACAGGGAGGTTCCCAAGAGACCCAGTACTTC

abundance: few
d_gene: .
j_gene: TRBJ2-3
v_gene: TRBV20-1
CDR3aa: CSAPLRGNALSTQYF
CDR3nt: TGCAGTGCCCCGCTGCGGGGTAACGCCTTGAGTACGCAGTATTTT

abundance: few
d_gene: .
j_gene: TRBJ1-4
v_gene: TRBV9
CDR3aa: CASDQEFF
CDR3nt: TGTGCCAGCGATCAGGAGTTTTTT

abundance: .
d_gene: TRBD1
j_gene: TRBJ2-3
v_gene: TRBV7-2
CDR3aa: CASSTGQGDADTQYF
CDR3nt: TGTGCCAGCAGCACCGGACAGGGGGACGCAGATACGCAGTATTTT

abundance: .
d_gene: .
j_gene: TRBJ2-2
v_gene: TRBV19
CDR3aa: CASSIVAGTGELFF
CDR3nt: TGTGCCAGTAGTATAGTGGCGGGAACCGGGGAGCTGTTTTTT

abundance: .
d_gene: .
j_gene: TRBJ2-1
v_gene: TRBV5-8
CDR3aa: CASSKSRSGRSYNEQFF
CDR3nt: TGTGCCAGCAGCAAATCCCGATCAGGGAGATCCTACAATGAGCAGTTCTTC

abundance: few
d_gene: TRBD1
j_gene: TRBJ1-1
v_gene: TRBV2
CDR3aa: CASSEAQGANTEAFF
CDR3nt: TGTGCCAGCAGTGAAGCTCAGGGGGCGAACACTGAAGCTTTCTTT

abundance: few
d_gene: .
j_gene: TRBJ1-1
v_gene: TRBV2
CDR3aa: CASRGGREAFF
CDR3nt: TGTGCCAGCAGGGGGGGCAGGGAAGCTTTCTTT

abundance: few
d_gene: .
j_gene: TRBJ1-1
v_gene: TRBV6-1
CDR3aa: CASEENTEAFF
CDR3nt: TGTGCCAGCGAGGAGAACACTGAAGCTTTCTTT

abundance: .
d_gene: TRBD2
j_gene: TRBJ2-7
v_gene: TRBV27
CDR3aa: CASSHRLAGGSYEQYF
CDR3nt: TGTGCCAGCAGTCATAGACTAGCGGGGGGGTCCTACGAGCAGTACTTC

abundance: medium-sized
d_gene: TRBD2
j_gene: TRBJ2-3
v_gene: TRBV19
CDR3aa: CASSGLVETRGGLNTQYF
CDR3nt: TGTGCCAGTAGTGGTTTGGTGGAGACTCGGGGGGGCCTGAATACGCAGTATTTT

abundance: .
d_gene: .
j_gene: TRBJ2-4
v_gene: TRBV27
CDR3aa: CASSFAGVKNIQYF
CDR3nt: TGTGCCAGCAGTTTCGCAGGGGTCAAAAACATTCAGTACTTC

abundance: few
d_gene: TRBD2
j_gene: TRBJ2-3
v_gene: TRBV7-8
CDR3aa: CASSLLAGGPPNTDTQYF
CDR3nt: TGTGCCAGCAGCTTACTAGCGGGGGGGCCTCCTAACACAGATACGCAGTATTTT